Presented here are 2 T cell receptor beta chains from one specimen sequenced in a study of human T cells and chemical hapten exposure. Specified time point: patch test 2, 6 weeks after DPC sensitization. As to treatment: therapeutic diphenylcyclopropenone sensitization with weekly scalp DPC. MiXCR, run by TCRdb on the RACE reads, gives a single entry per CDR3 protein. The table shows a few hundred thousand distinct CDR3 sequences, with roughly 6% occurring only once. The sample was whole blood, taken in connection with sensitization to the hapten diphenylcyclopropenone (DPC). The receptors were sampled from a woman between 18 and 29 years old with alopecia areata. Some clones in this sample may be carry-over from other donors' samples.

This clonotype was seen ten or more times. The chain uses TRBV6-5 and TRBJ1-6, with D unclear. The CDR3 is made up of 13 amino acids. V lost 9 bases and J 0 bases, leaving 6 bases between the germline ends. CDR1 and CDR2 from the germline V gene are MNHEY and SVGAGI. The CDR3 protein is CASKSSYNSPLHF. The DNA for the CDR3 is TGTGCCAGTAAAAGCTCCTATAATTCACCCCTCCACTTT.

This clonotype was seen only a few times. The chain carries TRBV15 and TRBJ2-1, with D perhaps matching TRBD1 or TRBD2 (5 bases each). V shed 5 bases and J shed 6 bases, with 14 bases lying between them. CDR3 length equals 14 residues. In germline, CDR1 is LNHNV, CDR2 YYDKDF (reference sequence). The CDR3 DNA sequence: TGTGCCACCAGCTCGCCCGGGACGACCAATGAGCAGTTCTTC. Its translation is CATSSPGTTNEQFF.